Presented here are 16 T cell receptor beta chains from one specimen sequenced in a study of vaccination effects on CD4 cells after COVID-19. No antigen has been assigned to these receptors. Measured with immunoSEQ multiplex PCR; TCRdb has only the in-frame clones, and not every one. The table includes around 40,000 clones, around 63% detected once. Around day 10 of culture, CD4+ T cells were separated out. This sample comprised CD4+ T cells from PBMCs cultured without peptide, obtained before COVID-19 vaccination. All receptors derive from a human donor who received a COVID-19 vaccine.

J is TRBJ2-1 and V is TRBV7-6; TRBD2 matches 16 bases. CDR1 is SGHVS, CDR2 FNYEAQ, per germline. CDR3 length: 22 amino acids. With 0 bases clipped from V and 5 bases from J, the junction kept 16 bases outside the gene matches. The CDR3 protein is CASSLAMKEPGLAGGRHNEQFF. CDR3 DNA sequence: TGTGCCAGCAGCTTAGCGATGAAGGAACCGGGACTAGCGGGAGGGCGCCACAATGAGCAGTTCTTC.

In this sample, this clone turned up a few times. The chain recombines TRBV7-9 with TRBJ2-5; 7 bases agree with TRBD2. Losses at the gene ends were 2 bases for V and 3 bases for J; bases not matched to a gene: 6. The CDR3 spans 15 residues. Germline loops: CDR1 SEHNR, CDR2 FQNEAQ (reference sequence). The CDR3 loop is CASSLPSGRKETQYF. CDR3 DNA: TGTGCCAGCAGCTTACCTAGCGGAAGAAAAGAGACCCAGTACTTC.

A single count supports this clone. The rearrangement links TRBV5-1 to TRBJ2-3, with 13 bases matching TRBD2. Trimming took 1 base from V and 5 from J; bases not matched to a gene: 1. The CDR3 extends over 15 amino acids. Germline CDR1 and CDR2: SGHRS and YFSETQ. Here the CDR3 reads CASSLTSGGGDTQYF. As DNA, the CDR3 is TGCGCCAGCAGCTTGACTAGCGGGGGGGGAGATACGCAGTATTTT.

The chain combines TRBV7-9 with TRBJ2-7; D is uncertain. The CDR3 runs 13 residues. Trimming took 5 bases from V and 3 from J, leaving 11 bases between them. CDR1 is SEHNR, CDR2 FQNEAQ, per germline (reference sequence). CDR3 amino acids: CASSPLAYYEQYF. The CDR3 coding sequence is TGTGCCAGCAGCCCGCTTGCTTACTACGAGCAGTACTTC.

This clone was picked up a small number of times. The V gene is TRBV11-2, the J gene TRBJ1-3; no reliable D call. Trimming left V 5 bases short and J 0 bases short, with 8 bases between. The germline CDR1 and CDR2 sequences are SGHAT and FQNNGV. This CDR3 has 14 residues. CDR3 bases: TGTGCCAGCAGCCGAGGCAGCTCTGGAAACACCATATATTTT. The encoded protein is CASSRGSSGNTIYF.

V gene TRBV18 combines with J gene TRBJ2-7; 9 nucleotides match TRBD1. V dropped 2 bases and J dropped 5; count of bases not matched to a gene: 7. This CDR3 is 15 amino acids long. The germline CDR1 and CDR2 sequences are KGHSH and LQKENI. The CDR3 region is CASSPGTGSGNEQYF. CDR3 sequence (DNA): TGTGCCAGCTCACCAGGGACAGGGAGCGGGAACGAGCAGTACTTC.

This clone was seen a few times. The V and J genes are TRBV5-8 and TRBJ1-1; a weak D match, TRBD1 (5 bases). This CDR3 spans 14 amino acids. Trimming took 0 bases from V and 0 from J, leaving 6 bases between them. Per germline, CDR1 SGHTS and CDR2 YDEGEE. The CDR3 bases are TGTGCCAGCAGCTTGGGGGGCGTGAACACTGAAGCTTTCTTT. This translates into CASSLGGVNTEAFF.

This clone has just a few counts. V is TRBV4-1 and J is TRBJ2-7; D uncertain. Germline CDR1 MGHRA, CDR2 YSYEKL. V was pared by 4 bases and J by 2 bases, with 21 bases between. The CDR3 has 17 residues. CDR3: CASSLIQITIYPYEQYF. The CDR3 nucleotides read TGCGCCAGCAGCCTCATCCAAATCACAATATACCCCTACGAGCAGTACTTC.

This clone appeared a single time. The chain has TRBV23-1 and TRBJ2-7; 11 bases map to TRBD1. TRBV23-1 is placed among ORFs of uncertain function. Trimming at V came to 3 bases and at J to 4 bases, leaving 8 bases not matched to a gene. The CDR3 is made up of 16 amino acids. The CDR3 nucleotides read TGCGCCAGCAGTCACCAAGCGGGACAGGGGGGGTACGAGCAGTACTTC. It encodes CASSHQAGQGGYEQYF.

The CDR3 loop is CATSDLRQGVETQYF. The CDR3 region has the DNA TGTGCCACCAGTGATTTGAGACAGGGTGTAGAGACCCAGTACTTC. The rearrangement joins TRBV24-1 to TRBJ2-5; 7 nucleotides agree with TRBD1. Germline V gene lookup returns CDR1 KGHDR and CDR2 SFDVKD. The CDR3 covers 15 residues. V shed 0 bases, J shed 4 bases, and the junction held 4 bases outside the gene matches.

As DNA, the CDR3 is TGTGCCAGCAGCTCCGGGACAGGGGGCCGGGAAAAACTGTTTTTT. This codes for CASSSGTGGREKLFF. The genes are TRBV7-9 and TRBJ1-4, with TRBD1 identical over 12 bases. This CDR3 is 15 amino acids long. J was trimmed by 8 bases and V by 4 bases; bases with no gene match: 5. In germline, CDR1 is SEHNR, CDR2 FQNEAQ (reference sequence).

This chain joins TRBV19 and TRBJ2-1, with D tentatively TRBD1 (6 bases). The V gene lost 2 bases and the J gene lost 7 bases, with 18 bases spanning the gap. CDR1 is LNHDA and CDR2 is SQIVND in the germline V gene (reference sequence). The length of the CDR3 is 16 residues. CDR3 residues: CASSIFPVQGRNEQFF. CDR3 DNA: TGTGCCAGTAGTATATTCCCCGTACAGGGCAGGAATGAGCAGTTCTTC.

The chain employs TRBV12-5 and TRBJ1-1; D not certain. CDR1 and CDR2 (germline): LGHNT, FRNRAP. The V gene lost 2 bases and the J gene lost 5 bases, with 3 bases spanning the gap. The CDR3 is 11 amino acids. CDR3 region: CASGLRTEAFF. Written as DNA, the CDR3 is TGTGCTAGTGGTTTGAGGACTGAAGCTTTCTTT.

The V and J genes are TRBV14 and TRBJ2-2, with 8 bases that match TRBD1. CDR3 length: 15 amino acids. The V and J ends lost 2 bases and 7 bases, in that order; junction bases with no gene match: 6. CDR1 and CDR2 (germline): SGHDN, FVKESK. The CDR3 nucleotides read TGTGCCAGCAGCCAACGGACAGGGAAGGGCGGGGAGCTGTTTTTT. Amino acids: CASSQRTGKGGELFF.

The count of this clone is one. This rearrangement joins TRBV6-6 to TRBJ2-4, with D hard to call. Trimming shortened V by 5 bases and J by 0 bases, and 8 bases separated the two germline ends. Germline V gene lookup returns CDR1 MNHNY and CDR2 SVGAGI (reference sequence). The CDR3 runs 14 residues. The CDR3 coding sequence is TGTGCCAGCAGTGCCACTCTAGCCAAAAACATTCAGTACTTC. Translated, it gives CASSATLAKNIQYF.

V usage is TRBV9 and J usage is TRBJ1-4, with D tentatively TRBD1 (6 bases). Germline V lookup: CDR1 SGDLS, CDR2 YYNGEE. The CDR3 is made up of 17 amino acids. Trimming cost V 0 bases and J 8 bases, with 20 bases left between them. The chain's CDR3 is CASSVVTIRQAGEKLFF. In DNA form, the CDR3 reads TGTGCCAGCAGCGTAGTTACCATAAGACAGGCGGGGGAAAAACTGTTTTTT.